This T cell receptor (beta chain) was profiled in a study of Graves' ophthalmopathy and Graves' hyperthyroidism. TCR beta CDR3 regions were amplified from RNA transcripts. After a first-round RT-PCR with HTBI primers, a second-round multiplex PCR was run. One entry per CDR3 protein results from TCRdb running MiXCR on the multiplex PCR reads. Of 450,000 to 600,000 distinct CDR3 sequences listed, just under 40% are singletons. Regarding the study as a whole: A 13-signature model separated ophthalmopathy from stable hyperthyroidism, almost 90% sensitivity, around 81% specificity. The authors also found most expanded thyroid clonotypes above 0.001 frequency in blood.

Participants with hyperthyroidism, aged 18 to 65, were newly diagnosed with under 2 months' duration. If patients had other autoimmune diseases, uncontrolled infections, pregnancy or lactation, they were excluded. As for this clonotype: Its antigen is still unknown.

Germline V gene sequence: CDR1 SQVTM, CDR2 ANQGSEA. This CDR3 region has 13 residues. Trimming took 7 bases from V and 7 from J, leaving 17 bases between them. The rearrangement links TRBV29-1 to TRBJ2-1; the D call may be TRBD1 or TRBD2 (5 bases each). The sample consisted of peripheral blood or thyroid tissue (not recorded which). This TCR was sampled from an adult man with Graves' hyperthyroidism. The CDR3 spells CSGGQGWGNEQFF. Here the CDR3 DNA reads TGCAGCGGGGGCCAGGGTTGGGGGAATGAGCAGTTCTTC.